This T cell receptor beta chain appears in the sequencing data of a study of blood T cell repertoires in COVID-19. The CDR3 has 14 residues. V was clipped by 5 bases and J by 4 bases, with 14 bases between them. Germline V gene lookup returns CDR1 PRHDT and CDR2 FYEKMQ (reference sequence). Measured with immunoSEQ multiplex PCR; TCRdb has only the in-frame clones, and not every one. The sample records some 300,000 clones, roughly nine tenths being singletons. The source of this sequence is a woman in her 30s who had recovered from COVID-19. This chain links TRBV13 with TRBJ1-2; tentatively, D is TRBD1 (5 bases). Sequenced material: PBMCs or T cells enriched from blood (not recorded which). CDR3 in DNA: TGTGCCAGCAGCGGAACTCAGGGTTTCTATGGCTACACCTTC. Its translation: CASSGTQGFYGYTF.